This T cell receptor (beta chain) appears in the sequencing data of a study of Ad26.COV2.S vaccination and SARS-CoV-2 variants (dated by TCRdb to the early 2020s). Some background on the complete study: Vaccine-arm donors came from COV1001, a multicentre, randomized, double-blind, placebo-controlled phase I-IIa trial of Ad26.COV2.S in healthy adults. Blinding of investigators to trial group allocation was maintained during experiments and outcome assessment. TCRbeta repertoire sequencing served as the tool for gauging how specific and how broad the SARS-CoV-2-reactive T cell receptors were following Ad26.COV2.S vaccination. A total of 32 samples were included in the TCR-sequenced set, comprising about 20 Ad26.COV2.S vaccine recipients, 5 placebo recipients and 8 SARS-CoV-2 convalescent individuals. Ad26.COV2.S was given intramuscularly at 5x10^10 or 1x10^11 viral particles, as a single shot or as two shots 56 days apart. Trial participants were randomized into five groups of five, in which low-dose or high-dose Ad26.COV2.S was given once or twice, or placebo was given on both occasions. What the research found in general, with its limitations: Spike-specific TCR breadth was higher in Ad26.COV2.S recipients than in placebo recipients (P = 0.0014). The study was not powered to compare responses between vaccine doses or regimens. The authors noted that total T cell responses may have been underestimated by the TCR breadth and depth analyses. Vaccine and placebo recipients had similar non-spike TCR breadth, a finding consistent with the vaccine containing only spike. Substantial breadth of spike-specific CD8+ and CD4+ T cell responses was reported after vaccination.

A remark on this clone: The target of this receptor is not known. Nothing much larger sits one base from this clone, and base qualities are not available.

The treatment or condition label, read with the paper, signifies: some 20 received Ad26.COV2.S at low or high dose, single or two shots; 5 received placebo; per-sample allocation not given. For vaccine and placebo recipients, the sequenced repertoires came from samples collected on day 63 after the first injection. Between 29 July and 7 August 2020, Cohort 1b enrolled some 25 adults aged 18-55 years at one site in Boston, USA. Ad26.COV2.S consisted of a replication-incompetent adenovirus type 26 vector by which a prefusion-stabilized SARS-CoV-2 spike protein from the original Wuhan strain was expressed. TCRbeta CDR3 regions were sequenced with the immunoSEQ Assay. After extraction, genomic DNA underwent amplification by bias-controlled multiplex PCR, followed by high-throughput sequencing. The paper's data handling went like this. To quantify the absolute abundance of each unique TCRbeta CDR3 region, sequences were collapsed and filtered. T cell fraction was estimated by normalization of TCRbeta template counts to usable DNA, with usable DNA being measured through amplification of reference genes present in all nucleated cells. Repertoire TCRs were annotated as SARS-CoV-2-specific by exact matching of V gene, CDR3 amino acid sequence and J gene to a known reactive TCR set. The reference SARS-CoV-2 TCR set was obtained from MIRA and was filtered for enrichment in COVID-19-positive ImmuneCODE repertoires, whereby public or cross-reactive TCRs were removed. Drawing on the MIRA antigens, annotated TCRs were analysed further at the level of specific ORF or position within ORF. Breadth was defined as the number of annotated unique rearrangements divided by the total number of unique productive rearrangements, and depth was defined as the summed frequency of the annotated unique rearrangements. Two-sided Wilcoxon rank-sum tests were applied when comparing TCR breadth between groups. TCRdb provides this immuneACCESS table in a form limited to in-frame rearrangements. Some clones are lacking; in checked studies, under half of them reflect an unresolved V gene, and why the rest are absent is not known. That table gives V, J and clone size, and the DNA gave D and trimming. A total of some 480,000 clones appear in this sample, 87% of them only once. The leading ten clones occupy 10% to 15% of the sample.

The sequence derives from a person between 18 and 59 years old who received the Ad26.COV2.S COVID-19 vaccine or a placebo. Sequencing was performed on peripheral blood, taken in a trial of Ad26.COV2.S vaccine versus placebo.

The DNA sequence is as follows: TGTGCCAGCAGTTACTCCGACGTCGACTTCTATGGCTACACCTTC. Its product reads: CASSYSDVDFYGYTF. The chain is assembled from TRBV6-2 or TRBV6-3 and TRBJ1-2, with the D gene call left open. The CDR3 spans 15 residues, from the cysteine through the phenylalanine. Of all the DNA, just the CDR3 is kept, 45 bases in frame from base 1. CDR1 and CDR2 are read off the germline V gene as MNHEY and SVGEGT. The junction shows trimming of 0 bases on V and 4 bases on J, plus 12 bases between the germline ends.